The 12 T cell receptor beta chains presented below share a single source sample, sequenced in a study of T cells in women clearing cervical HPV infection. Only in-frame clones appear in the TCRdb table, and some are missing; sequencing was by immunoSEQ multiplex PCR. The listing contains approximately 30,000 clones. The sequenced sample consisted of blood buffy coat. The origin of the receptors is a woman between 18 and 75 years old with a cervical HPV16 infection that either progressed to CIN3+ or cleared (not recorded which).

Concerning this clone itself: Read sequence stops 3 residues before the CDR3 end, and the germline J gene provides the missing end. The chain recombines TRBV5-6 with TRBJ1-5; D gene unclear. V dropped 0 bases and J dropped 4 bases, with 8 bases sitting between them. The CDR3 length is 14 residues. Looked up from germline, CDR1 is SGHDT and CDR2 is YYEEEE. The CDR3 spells CASSLGRVNQPQHF. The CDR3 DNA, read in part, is TGTGCCAGCAGCTTGGGGAGGGTAAATCAGCCC.

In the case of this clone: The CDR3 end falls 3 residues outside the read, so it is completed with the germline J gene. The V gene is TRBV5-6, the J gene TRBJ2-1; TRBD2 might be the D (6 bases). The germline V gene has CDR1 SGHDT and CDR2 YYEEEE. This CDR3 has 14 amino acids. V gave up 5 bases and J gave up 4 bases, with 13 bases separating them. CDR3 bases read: TGTGCCAGCAGTCCCGGGACTCAATACAATGAG. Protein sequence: CASSPGTQYNE. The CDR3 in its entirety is CASSPGTQYNEQFF. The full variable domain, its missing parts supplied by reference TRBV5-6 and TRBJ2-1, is DAGVTQSPTHLIKTRGQQVTLRCSPKSGHDTVSWYQQALGQGPQFIFQYYEEEERQRGNFPDRFSGHQFPNYSSELNVNALLLGDSALYLCASSPGTQYNEQFFGPGTRLTVL.

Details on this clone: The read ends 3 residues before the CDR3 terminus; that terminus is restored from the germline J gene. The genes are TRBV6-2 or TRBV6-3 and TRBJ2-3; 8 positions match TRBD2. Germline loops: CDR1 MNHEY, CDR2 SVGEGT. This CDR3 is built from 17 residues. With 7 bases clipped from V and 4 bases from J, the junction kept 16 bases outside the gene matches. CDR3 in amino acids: CASNIVGTSGWADTQYF. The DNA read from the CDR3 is TGTGCCAGCAACATCGTCGGGACTAGTGGGTGGGCAGATACG.

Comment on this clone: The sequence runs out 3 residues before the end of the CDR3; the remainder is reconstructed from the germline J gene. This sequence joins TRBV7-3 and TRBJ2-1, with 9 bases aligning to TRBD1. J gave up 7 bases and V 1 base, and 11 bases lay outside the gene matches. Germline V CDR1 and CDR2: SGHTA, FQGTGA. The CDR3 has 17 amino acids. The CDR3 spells CASSLIGEGQGGNEQFF. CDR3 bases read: TGTGCCAGCAGCTTAATTGGTGAGGGACAGGGAGGGAATGAG.

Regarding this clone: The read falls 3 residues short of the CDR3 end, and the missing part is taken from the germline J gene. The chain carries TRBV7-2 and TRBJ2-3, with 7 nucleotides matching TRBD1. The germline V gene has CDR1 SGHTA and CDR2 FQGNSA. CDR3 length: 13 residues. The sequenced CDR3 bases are TGTGCCAGCAGCTTAGACTACAGGGGCCCG. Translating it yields CASSLDYRGP. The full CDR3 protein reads CASSLDYRGPQYF.

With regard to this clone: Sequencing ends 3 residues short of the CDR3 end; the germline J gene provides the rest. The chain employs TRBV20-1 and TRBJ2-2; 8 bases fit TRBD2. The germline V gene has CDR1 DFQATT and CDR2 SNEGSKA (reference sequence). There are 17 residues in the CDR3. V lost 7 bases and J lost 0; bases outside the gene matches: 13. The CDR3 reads CSVAPSAGLANTGELFF. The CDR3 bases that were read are TGCAGTGTCGCCCCCTCAGCGGGACTAGCGAACACCGGGGAG.

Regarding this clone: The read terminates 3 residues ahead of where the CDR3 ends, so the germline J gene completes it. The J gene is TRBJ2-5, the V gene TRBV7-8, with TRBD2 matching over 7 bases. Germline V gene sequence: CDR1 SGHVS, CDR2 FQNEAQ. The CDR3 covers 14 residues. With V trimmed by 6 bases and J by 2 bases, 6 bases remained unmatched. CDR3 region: CASRGTGGQETQYF. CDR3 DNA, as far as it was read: TGTGCCAGCAGAGGGACGGGGGGTCAAGAGACC.

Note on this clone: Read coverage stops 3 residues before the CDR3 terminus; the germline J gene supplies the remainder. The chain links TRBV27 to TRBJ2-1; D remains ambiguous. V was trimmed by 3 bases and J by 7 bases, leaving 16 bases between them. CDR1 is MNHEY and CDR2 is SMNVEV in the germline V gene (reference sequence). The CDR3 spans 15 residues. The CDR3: CASSFLRLGKNEQFF. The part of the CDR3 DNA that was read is TGTGCCAGCAGTTTTCTGCGTCTGGGCAAGAATGAG.

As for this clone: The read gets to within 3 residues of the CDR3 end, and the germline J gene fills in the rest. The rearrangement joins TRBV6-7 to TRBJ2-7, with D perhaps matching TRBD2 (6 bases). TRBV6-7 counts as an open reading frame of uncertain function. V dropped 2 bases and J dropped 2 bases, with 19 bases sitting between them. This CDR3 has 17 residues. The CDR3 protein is CASSYKNQRDWTYEQYF. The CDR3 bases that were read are TGTGCCAGCAGTTACAAGAATCAACGGGACTGGACCTACGAG.

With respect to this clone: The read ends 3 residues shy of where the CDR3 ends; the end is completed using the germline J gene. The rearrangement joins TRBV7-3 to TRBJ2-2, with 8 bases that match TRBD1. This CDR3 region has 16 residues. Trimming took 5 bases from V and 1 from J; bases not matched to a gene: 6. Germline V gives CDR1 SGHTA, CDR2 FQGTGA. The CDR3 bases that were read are TGTGCCAGCAGCCCGCAGGGGACAGGGAACACCGGGGAG. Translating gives CASSPQGTGNTGE. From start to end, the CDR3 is CASSPQGTGNTGELFF. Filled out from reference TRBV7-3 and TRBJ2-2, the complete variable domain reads GAGVSQTPSNKVTEKGKYVELRCDPISGHTALYWYRQSLGQGPEFLIYFQGTGAADDSGLPNDRFFAVRPEGSVSTLKIQRTERGDSAVYLCASSPQGTGNTGELFFGEGSRLTVL.

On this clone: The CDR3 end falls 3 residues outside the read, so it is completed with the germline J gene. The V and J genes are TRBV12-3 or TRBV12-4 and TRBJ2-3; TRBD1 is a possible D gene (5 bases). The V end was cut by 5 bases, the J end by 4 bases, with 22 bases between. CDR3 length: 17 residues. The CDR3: CASSPARQGLGADTQYF. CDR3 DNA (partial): TGTGCCAGCAGTCCCGCCCGCCAGGGATTGGGCGCAGATACG.

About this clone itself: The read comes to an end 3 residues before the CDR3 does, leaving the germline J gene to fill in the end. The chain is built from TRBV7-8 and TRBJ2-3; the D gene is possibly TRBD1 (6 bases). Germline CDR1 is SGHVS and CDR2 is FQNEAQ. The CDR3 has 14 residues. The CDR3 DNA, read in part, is TGTGCCAGCAGCTTTTACGCAGGGGCTCAGCCG. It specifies CASSFYAGAQP. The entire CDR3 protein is CASSFYAGAQPQYF.